One sample yielded the 21 T cell receptor beta chains listed below, sequenced in a study of cytomegalovirus exposure and HLA in healthy donors. PCR primers comprised 60 Vbeta and 13 Jbeta primers. Profiling relied on immunoSEQ multiplex PCR, and the TCRdb table lists in-frame clones only, not all of them. The repertoire holds 150,000 to 200,000 clones, with around 79% as singletons. The sequenced material came from PBMCs. Receptor source: a male donor in good health and CMV-seropositive.

This chain joins TRBV9 and TRBJ1-4, with TRBD1 identical over 10 bases. Germline-derived CDR1 and CDR2 are SGDLS and YYNGEE. This CDR3 comprises 15 residues. With 3 bases clipped from V and 8 bases from J, the junction kept 7 bases outside the gene matches. The chain's CDR3 is CASSASGQGREKLFF. CDR3 nucleotides: TGTGCCAGCAGCGCCTCGGGACAGGGGAGGGAAAAACTGTTTTTT.

The J gene is TRBJ2-3, the V gene TRBV5-1; 11 nucleotides align to TRBD2. This CDR3 comprises 17 residues. The trim removed 4 bases at V and 4 bases at J, leaving 11 bases unmatched. Germline V gene lookup returns CDR1 SGHRS and CDR2 YFSETQ. Written as DNA, the CDR3 is TGCGCCAGCAGCCCAGCCACCACTAGCGGGGGCCCAGATACGCAGTATTTT. Translating it yields CASSPATTSGGPDTQYF.

The chain employs TRBV6-1 and TRBJ1-2; possibly TRBD1 for D (6 bases). Germline CDR1 is MNHNS and CDR2 is SASEGT. CDR3 size: 16 residues. V was clipped by 3 bases and J by 7 bases, with 21 bases between them. CDR3 coding DNA: TGTGCCAGCAGTGATCCACTTAGGACAGAGGGGGTTGGCTACACCTTC. This encodes CASSDPLRTEGVGYTF.

The chain employs TRBV7-2 and TRBJ2-1; TRBD2 agrees at 13 bases. Unmatched junction bases numbered 4, after V lost 5 bases and J lost 3 bases. The CDR3 has 16 residues. Germline CDR1 SGHTA, CDR2 FQGNSA. The DNA for the CDR3 is TGTGCCAGCAGCCCACGGACTAGCGGGGGCTACAATGAGCAGTTCTTC. Its protein product is CASSPRTSGGYNEQFF.

This clone was seen just once. An end of the junction does not agree with germline; a read error may underlie this. The CDR3 region has the DNA TGTGCTAGCAGCTTAGGGACTAGCGGGGGCGGGGGGGAGCTGTTTTTT. This sequence encodes CASSLGTSGGGGELFF. V gene TRBV7-7 combines with J gene TRBJ2-2; 14 bases agree with TRBD2. Germline assignment: CDR1 SSHAT and CDR2 FNYEAQ (reference sequence). The CDR3 runs 16 residues. Using reference TRBV7-7 and TRBJ2-2 for the parts outside the CDR3, the full variable domain is GAGVSQSPRYKVTKRGQDVTLRCDPISSHATLYWYQQALGQGPEFLTYFNYEAQPDKSGLPSDRFSAERPEGSISTLTIQRTEQRDSAMYRCASSLGTSGGGGELFFGEGSRLTVL.

This chain joins TRBV25-1 and TRBJ2-7; TRBD1 agrees at 7 bases. Per the germline V gene, CDR1 is MGHDK and CDR2 is SYGVNS. The CDR3 runs 13 residues. The ends lost 7 bases at V and 4 bases at J; junction bases unmatched: 7. The CDR3 DNA follows: TGTGCCAGCAACAAGGGGGCGGGTTACGAGCAGTACTTC. Residues: CASNKGAGYEQYF.

CDR3 sequence reads: CASSPLGGDGTQYF. CDR3 sequence (DNA): TGTGCCAGCAGTCCCCTCGGGGGGGATGGAACCCAGTACTTC. This chain uses TRBV6-6 with TRBJ2-5, with 8 bases lining up with TRBD2. Germline trimming cut 5 bases from V and 8 bases from J; bases unmatched to any gene: 10. The germline V gene encodes CDR1 MNHNY and CDR2 SVGAGI (reference sequence). The CDR3 is made up of 14 amino acids.

The chain recombines TRBV4-1 with TRBJ2-7, with 9 bases identical to TRBD1. V was pared by 3 bases and J by 5 bases, with 8 bases of the junction left unmatched. The CDR3 loop spans 15 amino acids. The germline CDR1 and CDR2 sequences are MGHRA and YSYEKL. The CDR3 sequence is CASSQLPGQGDEQYF. The CDR3 bases are TGCGCCAGCAGCCAGTTACCGGGACAGGGAGACGAGCAGTACTTC.

As regards this clone: Other DNA sequences from this sample encode an identical CDR3 as well. The chain carries TRBV7-2 and TRBJ2-3, with TRBD2 identical over 10 bases. Germline V gene data show CDR1 as SGHTA and CDR2 as FQGNSA. V was clipped by 4 bases and J by 4 bases; unmatched bases: 2. The CDR3 sequence is 14 residues long. The chain's CDR3 is CASSSLAGADTQYF. CDR3 DNA sequence: TGTGCCAGCAGCTCCCTAGCGGGGGCAGATACGCAGTATTTT.

This clone was picked up one time. The rearrangement joins TRBV29-1 to TRBJ1-4; D may be TRBD1 (6 bases). The CDR3 sequence is 14 residues long. CDR1 and CDR2 (germline): SQVTM, ANQGSEA. Trimming took 4 bases from V and 0 from J, leaving 9 bases between them. The CDR3: CSVAQGATNEKLFF. Written as DNA, the CDR3 is TGCAGCGTTGCACAGGGTGCAACTAATGAAAAACTGTTTTTT.

The V gene is TRBV7-6, the J gene TRBJ2-1; 8 positions match TRBD2. Germline CDR1 reads SGHVS; CDR2 reads FNYEAQ. The J segment lost 8 bases and the V segment lost 5 bases, leaving 8 bases of the junction unmatched. This CDR3 comprises 14 residues. This CDR3 is CASSREGGWDEQFF. In DNA, the CDR3 is TGTGCCAGCAGCCGGGAGGGGGGGTGGGATGAGCAGTTCTTC. Full variable domain (remainder filled in from reference TRBV7-6 and TRBJ2-1): GAGVSQSPRYKVTKRGQDVALRCDPISGHVSLYWYRQALGQGPEFLTYFNYEAQQDKSGLPNDRFSAERPEGSISTLTIQRTEQRDSAMYRCASSREGGWDEQFFGPGTRLTVL.

The chain carries TRBV5-1 and TRBJ2-1; TRBD2 matches 14 bases. CDR1 and CDR2 from the germline V gene are SGHRS and YFSETQ. CDR3 length equals 16 residues. The V and J ends lost 4 bases and 5 bases, in that order; junction bases with no gene match: 5. The DNA of the CDR3 is TGCGCCAGCAGCCTTCGACTAGCGGGGGGGAACAATGAGCAGTTCTTC. This gives the protein CASSLRLAGGNNEQFF.

This chain uses TRBV7-6 with TRBJ2-5, with 8 nucleotides matching TRBD2. The V segment lost 1 base and the J segment 4 bases; nucleotides outside the gene matches: 11. Per the germline V gene, CDR1 is SGHVS and CDR2 is FNYEAQ. The CDR3 runs 17 residues. The DNA of the CDR3 is TGTGCCAGCAGCTTAGATATGCGGGGGGCTCGAGGAGAGACCCAGTACTTC. It yields the protein CASSLDMRGARGETQYF.

CDR3 sequence: CASSLMPPSGGYNEQFF. Written as DNA, the CDR3 is TGTGCCAGCAGCTTAATGCCCCCTAGCGGGGGTTACAATGAGCAGTTCTTC. The rearrangement links TRBV7-3 to TRBJ2-1; TRBD2 aligns across 10 bases. The ends lost 1 base at V and 4 bases at J; junction bases unmatched: 7. CDR1 is SGHTA and CDR2 is FQGTGA in the germline V gene. The CDR3 is 17 amino acids.

The count of this clone is one. In DNA, the CDR3 is TGTGCCAGCAGTCCCCGGACAGCTATCTATGGCTACACCTTC. Its translation is CASSPRTAIYGYTF. This chain links TRBV6-5 with TRBJ1-2, with D maybe TRBD1 (6 bases). CDR1 and CDR2 from the germline V gene are MNHEY and SVGAGI. This CDR3 contains 14 residues. The V end was cut by 5 bases, the J end by 4 bases, with 14 bases between.

This clone was detected only a few times. The V and J genes are TRBV9 and TRBJ1-2, with TRBD1 matching 7 bases. In germline, CDR1 is SGDLS, CDR2 YYNGEE. V trimming: 4 bases; J trimming: 5 bases; junction bases outside the gene matches: 8. This CDR3 region has 14 residues. The CDR3 loop is CASSPRGGGYGYTF. The DNA of the CDR3 is TGTGCCAGCAGCCCGAGAGGGGGCGGGTATGGCTACACCTTC.

This chain connects TRBV4-1 to TRBJ2-7; TRBD2 matches at 8 bases. J was trimmed by 0 bases and V by 0 bases; bases with no gene match: 10. Germline CDR1 MGHRA, CDR2 YSYEKL. The CDR3 is 18 residues long. The CDR3 here is CASSQEATIAGSSYEQYF. CDR3 in DNA: TGCGCCAGCAGCCAAGAAGCCACTATAGCGGGGAGCTCCTACGAGCAGTACTTC.

The CDR3 nucleotides read TGTGCCTTTGGGACAGAAAGTGAAGCTTTCTTT. It yields the protein CAFGTESEAFF. The chain links TRBV30 to TRBJ1-1; 7 nucleotides match TRBD1. CDR3 length: 11 residues. The germline gives CDR1 GTSNPN, CDR2 SVGIG (reference sequence). The V segment lost 7 bases and the J segment 7 bases; nucleotides outside the gene matches: 6.

This clone was observed a handful of times. The chain carries TRBV7-8 and TRBJ1-5; D remains ambiguous. The CDR3 has 14 residues. Germline assignment: CDR1 SGHVS and CDR2 FQNEAQ. V lost 1 base and J lost 4, with 8 bases in between. The CDR3 sequence: CASSLGTGNQPQHF. CDR3 sequence (DNA): TGTGCCAGCAGCTTAGGGACGGGGAATCAGCCCCAGCATTTT.

This clone showed up just once. CDR3 amino acids: CASSQEQGNYGYTF. The CDR3, as DNA: TGTGCCAGCAGCCAAGAACAGGGTAACTATGGCTACACCTTC. The chain employs TRBV14 and TRBJ1-2; D may be TRBD1 (6 bases). The germline CDR1 and CDR2 sequences are SGHDN and FVKESK. V lost 0 bases, J lost 1 base, and 6 bases lay in between. This CDR3 comprises 14 residues.

The chain couples TRBV5-6 to TRBJ2-7, with 12 bases identical to TRBD1. V gave up 1 base and J gave up 7 bases; unmatched junction bases: 6. Germline lookup yields CDR1 SGHDT and CDR2 YYEEEE. CDR3 length: 15 residues. This chain's CDR3 is CASSLLGQGAREQYF. In DNA, the CDR3 is TGTGCCAGCAGCTTGCTGGGACAGGGGGCGAGGGAGCAGTACTTC.